These T cell receptor beta chains were read from a single sample in a study of glioma-infiltrating T cells. TCRdb fed the multiplex PCR reads into MiXCR, producing one record per CDR3 protein. Of around 350,000 distinct CDR3 sequences in the sample, about two fifths are singletons; the top ten hold around 13%. The material sequenced was glioma tissue, nonneoplastic brain tissue, or PBMCs (not recorded which). The receptors stem from a human donor with low-grade glioma or glioblastoma, undergoing nonglioma brain surgery, or in good health (not recorded which). Both conserved end residues are part of each CDR3. The order of the fields is V gene, clone size, J gene, CDR3 protein. Clone size appears in some rows only: once, few, many, or a class for an expanded clone.

v_gene: TRBV27; abundance: many; j_gene: TRBJ2-1; CDR3aa: CASSLGGGDEQFF
v_gene: TRBV7-2; abundance: -; j_gene: TRBJ1-2; CDR3aa: CACSLGWEYGYTF
v_gene: TRBV4-1; abundance: -; j_gene: TRBJ1-5; CDR3aa: CASSQLEGRGQPQHF
v_gene: TRBV20-1; abundance: -; j_gene: TRBJ1-3; CDR3aa: CSASPHPQGGNTIYF
v_gene: TRBV6-5; abundance: many; j_gene: TRBJ2-7; CDR3aa: CASSYTRTGNEQYF
v_gene: TRBV19; abundance: -; j_gene: TRBJ1-2; CDR3aa: CASTHPHRFEGYTF
v_gene: TRBV7-9; abundance: -; j_gene: TRBJ1-1; CDR3aa: CDSSNQGGTEAFF
v_gene: TRBV28; abundance: few; j_gene: TRBJ1-2; CDR3aa: CASSLDRAYRGYTF
v_gene: TRBV15; abundance: many; j_gene: TRBJ2-1; CDR3aa: CATSRDLRGEQFF
v_gene: TRBV28; abundance: many; j_gene: TRBJ2-5; CDR3aa: CASSSRVTQETQYF
v_gene: TRBV6-5; abundance: many; j_gene: TRBJ2-7; CDR3aa: CASSYGRVNEQYF
v_gene: TRBV6-1; abundance: many; j_gene: TRBJ1-1; CDR3aa: CASSYGGSEAFF
v_gene: TRBV27; abundance: once; j_gene: TRBJ2-1; CDR3aa: CASSQSGSSYNEQFF
v_gene: TRBV4-1; abundance: few; j_gene: TRBJ1-5; CDR3aa: CASSTLPGWNQPQHF
v_gene: TRBV27; abundance: few; j_gene: TRBJ1-5; CDR3aa: CTSSPEAGHALYQPQHF
v_gene: TRBV12-3/TRBV12-4; abundance: -; j_gene: TRBJ2-2; CDR3aa: CASSFSKELFF
v_gene: TRBV5-4; abundance: -; j_gene: TRBJ2-1; CDR3aa: CASGPGRREGYNEQFF
v_gene: TRBV11-2; abundance: -; j_gene: TRBJ1-2; CDR3aa: CASSLPNTYGYTF